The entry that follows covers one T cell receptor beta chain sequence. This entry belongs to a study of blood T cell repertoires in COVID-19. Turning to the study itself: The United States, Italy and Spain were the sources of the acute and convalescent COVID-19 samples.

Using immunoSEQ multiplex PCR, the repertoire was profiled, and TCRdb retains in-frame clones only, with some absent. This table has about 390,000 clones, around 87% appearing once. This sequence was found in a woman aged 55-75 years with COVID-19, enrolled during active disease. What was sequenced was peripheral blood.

The CDR3 DNA reads TGTGCCAGCAGCTTACATAGGGGAACAGGGGGATCCGGCTACACCTTC. This codes for CASSLHRGTGGSGYTF. The V call is TRBV7-2, the J call TRBJ1-2; 8 bases are shared with TRBD1. The CDR3 length is 16 residues. Looked up from germline, CDR1 is SGHTA and CDR2 is FQGNSA. Trimming at V came to 2 bases and at J to 8 bases, leaving 13 bases not matched to a gene.